This T cell receptor (beta chain) was sequenced in a study of T-cell memory formation after mild COVID-19. From germline, CDR1 is KGHSH and CDR2 LQKENI. The CDR3 has 14 amino acids. The trim removed 3 bases at V and 5 bases at J, leaving 3 bases unmatched. Via MiXCR, TCRdb re-called the 5' RACE reads, giving one row per CDR3 protein. The table records approximately 180,000 distinct CDR3 sequences, around 16% of them present only once. Sample: PBMCs or a T cell subset sorted from them (not recorded which). The V gene is TRBV18, the J gene TRBJ2-5; 10 bases align to TRBD1. The sequence derives from an adult woman who had mild COVID-19 (a few samples of this study predate the infection). Cell type and time point are not known. CDR3: CASSPGQGMETQYF. CDR3 DNA: TGTGCCAGCTCACCGGGACAGGGGATGGAGACCCAGTACTTC.